This entry lists 21 T cell receptor beta chains sequenced from one sample in a study of blood T cell repertoires in COVID-19. Only in-frame clones appear in the TCRdb table, and some are missing; sequencing was by immunoSEQ multiplex PCR. This repertoire shows 250,000 or so clones, roughly 86% found once; its top ten account for about 5%. Sequenced: peripheral blood. The receptor source for this set is a woman in her fifties or sixties with COVID-19, enrolled during active disease.

The gene calls are TRBV7-2 and TRBJ2-3, with a possible D match to TRBD2 (5 bases). This CDR3 comprises 14 residues. V was clipped by 7 bases and J by 12 bases, with 23 bases between them. Germline CDR1 SGHTA, CDR2 FQGNSA. CDR3 in amino acids: CASTLTGNHYGQYF. CDR3 in DNA: TGTGCCAGCACCTTGACCGGGAATCATTACGGCCAGTATTTT.

There are a few counts of this clone. This chain uses TRBV18 with TRBJ2-2; 8 bases match TRBD1. J was trimmed by 0 bases and V by 3 bases; bases with no gene match: 0. Germline V gene sequence: CDR1 KGHSH, CDR2 LQKENI. The CDR3 sequence is 15 residues long. The CDR3 DNA is TGTGCCAGCTCACCGGACAGGGCGAACACCGGGGAGCTGTTTTTT. Translating it yields CASSPDRANTGELFF.

This clone was observed a few times. The chain joins TRBV18 to TRBJ1-1; TRBD1 agrees at 9 bases. J lost 1 base, V lost 5 bases, and 8 bases had no gene match. CDR1 and CDR2 from the germline V gene are KGHSH and LQKENI. The CDR3 sequence is 16 residues long. The chain's CDR3 is CASSARGQGSNTEAFF. CDR3 DNA sequence: TGTGCCAGCTCAGCCCGGGGACAGGGCTCGAACACTGAAGCTTTCTTT. The full variable domain, its missing parts supplied by reference TRBV18 and TRBJ1-1, is NAGVMQNPRHLVRRRGQEARLRCSPMKGHSHVYWYRQLPEEGLKFMVYLQKENIIDESGMPKERFSAEFPKEGPSILRIQQVVRGDSAAYFCASSARGQGSNTEAFFGQGTRLTVV.

This clone has a single count. The chain couples TRBV7-9 to TRBJ1-5; D unresolved. The germline CDR1 and CDR2 sequences are SEHNR and FQNEAQ (reference sequence). The CDR3 loop spans 14 amino acids. The ends were cut back, 5 bases at V and 8 bases at J, with 16 bases in the middle. The CDR3 region has the DNA TGTGCCAGCAGCCCCGGAGGGAGCAAGAAGCCCCAGCATTTT. Amino acid sequence: CASSPGGSKKPQHF.

The count of this clone is one. Here the CDR3 reads CASSLIPSGRVTGELFF. Here the CDR3 DNA reads TGTGCCAGCAGCTTAATCCCTAGCGGGAGAGTAACCGGGGAGCTGTTTTTT. The chain has TRBV7-6 and TRBJ2-2; 10 nucleotides line up with TRBD2. Germline trimming cut 2 bases from V and 5 bases from J; bases unmatched to any gene: 8. This CDR3 has 17 amino acids. The germline CDR1 and CDR2 sequences are SGHVS and FNYEAQ.

V and J are TRBV15 and TRBJ2-5, with 12 positions matching TRBD2. The germline V gene encodes CDR1 LNHNV and CDR2 YYDKDF (reference sequence). V dropped 3 bases and J dropped 4; count of bases not matched to a gene: 6. This CDR3 contains 16 residues. Here the CDR3 reads CATSRTSGGFRETQYF. In DNA, the CDR3 is TGTGCCACCAGCAGGACTAGCGGGGGCTTCCGAGAGACCCAGTACTTC.

The chain has TRBV30 and TRBJ2-7; 8 bases align to TRBD2. The V gene end was trimmed by 2 bases and the J gene end by 6 bases; junction bases not matched to a gene: 9. The CDR3 runs to 14 residues. CDR1 and CDR2 from the germline V gene are GTSNPN and SVGIG (reference sequence). CDR3 in DNA: TGTGCCTGGAGTCTAGGGACTAGGGTTCGCGAGCAGTACTTC. Translating gives CAWSLGTRVREQYF.

This rearrangement joins TRBV7-9 to TRBJ2-1, with 13 bases identical to TRBD2. V lost 5 bases, J lost 5 bases, and 9 bases stayed unmatched. Germline V gene lookup returns CDR1 SEHNR and CDR2 FQNEAQ (reference sequence). The CDR3 runs 17 residues. In DNA form, the CDR3 reads TGTGCCAGCAGCCCAAGACTAGCGGGAGGCCCGAACAATGAGCAGTTCTTC. Protein sequence: CASSPRLAGGPNNEQFF.

The rearrangement uses TRBV11-2 and TRBJ1-2; D gene ambiguous. CDR3 size: 13 residues. Trimming pared 0 bases from V and 6 bases from J, leaving 8 bases between. Germline V gives CDR1 SGHAT, CDR2 FQNNGV. DNA for the CDR3: TGTGCCAGCAGCTTAGAACCGGGTCATGGCTACACCTTC. The encoded protein is CASSLEPGHGYTF.

The sample holds a few counts of this clone. The chain carries TRBV2 and TRBJ2-7; 8 bases align to TRBD1. With 9 bases clipped from V and 6 bases from J, the junction kept 7 bases outside the gene matches. The CDR3 totals 12 residues. Germline values: CDR1 SNHLY, CDR2 FYNNEI. Here the CDR3 DNA reads TGTGCCAGGGGGACAGGTAATAGCGAGCAGTACTTC. As protein: CARGTGNSEQYF.

The chain has TRBV7-7 and TRBJ2-7; 7 bases are a match to TRBD2. V dropped 5 bases and J dropped 2; count of bases not matched to a gene: 3. CDR3 length: 13 residues. The germline CDR1 and CDR2 sequences are SSHAT and FNYEAQ (reference sequence). CDR3 sequence: CASSRGTTYEQYF. As DNA, the CDR3 is TGTGCCAGCAGCCGAGGGACTACCTACGAGCAGTACTTC.

The V and J genes are TRBV4-3 and TRBJ2-1; 7 bases map to TRBD1. Germline V lookup: CDR1 LGHNA, CDR2 YSLEER. V was pared by 0 bases and J by 4 bases, with 6 bases of the junction left unmatched. The CDR3 runs 16 residues. Here the CDR3 reads CASSQDQKGAYNEQFF. CDR3 nucleotides: TGCGCCAGCAGCCAAGATCAGAAGGGGGCGTACAATGAGCAGTTCTTC.

J is TRBJ2-1 and V is TRBV15; 11 nucleotides match TRBD2. The CDR3 is made up of 14 amino acids. After removal of 3 bases from V and 9 bases from J, the junction contained 4 bases not matched to a gene. Per germline, CDR1 LNHNV and CDR2 YYDKDF (reference sequence). The CDR3 protein is CATSRTSGTGEQFF. CDR3 nucleotides: TGTGCCACCAGCAGGACTAGCGGGACGGGTGAGCAGTTCTTC.

In this sample, this clone turned up a few times. The CDR3 reads CASSQTPGQGSYTF. Here the CDR3 DNA reads TGTGCCAGCAGCCAGACCCCTGGACAGGGCAGCTACACCTTC. This chain links TRBV3-1 (or the pseudogene TRBV3-2) with TRBJ1-2; 8 bases map to TRBD1. Germline-derived CDR1 and CDR2 are LGHDT and YNNKEL (reference sequence). V lost 3 bases, J lost 9 bases, and 9 bases stayed unmatched. There are 14 residues in the CDR3.

This chain connects TRBV7-2 to TRBJ2-1; 9 nucleotides match TRBD2. The CDR3 covers 15 residues. Germline V gene lookup returns CDR1 SGHTA and CDR2 FQGNSA. V trimming: 2 bases; J trimming: 3 bases; junction bases outside the gene matches: 2. The CDR3 sequence: CASSLSGRNYNEQFF. The DNA for the CDR3 is TGTGCCAGCAGCTTAAGCGGGAGGAACTACAATGAGCAGTTCTTC.

The V and J genes are TRBV27 and TRBJ2-7; 8 bases fit TRBD2. V gave up 7 bases and J gave up 4 bases; unmatched junction bases: 15. This CDR3 is built from 16 residues. CDR1 is MNHEY, CDR2 SMNVEV, per germline (reference sequence). CDR3 nucleotides: TGTGCCAGCACCGTGAATAGCGGGACTAAAGTTTACGAGCAGTACTTC. Translated: CASTVNSGTKVYEQYF.

The gene calls are TRBV12-3 or TRBV12-4 and TRBJ2-7; D remains unclear. This CDR3 spans 12 amino acids. Trimming shortened V by 3 bases and J by 3 bases, and 6 bases separated the two germline ends. DNA for the CDR3: TGTGCCAGCAGTTTTCTCGGCTACGAGCAGTACTTC. It translates to CASSFLGYEQYF.

V and J are TRBV7-2 and TRBJ2-3, with 7 bases aligning to TRBD2. Looked up from germline, CDR1 is SGHTA and CDR2 is FQGNSA. This CDR3 comprises 15 residues. V shed 5 bases and J 0 bases; nucleotides not matched to a gene: 5. The CDR3 DNA follows: TGTGCCAGCAGCCTCCCAGCGGGAAGCACAGATACGCAGTATTTT. This translates into CASSLPAGSTDTQYF.

The chain carries TRBV11-3 and TRBJ2-1; D is possibly TRBD2 (5 bases). CDR1 SGHNT and CDR2 YENEEA come from the germline V gene. The CDR3 has 15 residues. V was trimmed by 0 bases and J by 1 base, leaving 7 bases between them. The CDR3 DNA reads as TGTGCCAGCAGCTTAGATTCGGGGTCCTACAATGAGCAGTTCTTC. Its protein product is CASSLDSGSYNEQFF.

The chain employs TRBV3-1 (or the pseudogene TRBV3-2) and TRBJ1-5, with unresolved D. The V gene's germline CDR1 is LGHDT and CDR2 YNNKEL (reference sequence). Trimming shortened V by 3 bases and J by 2 bases, and 11 bases separated the two germline ends. The CDR3 runs 15 residues. The CDR3 spells CASSQNRIGNQPQHF. The DNA of the CDR3 is TGTGCCAGCAGCCAGAACAGAATAGGCAATCAGCCCCAGCATTTT.

Only a few counts were recorded for this clone. The rearrangement links TRBV30 to TRBJ1-3, with D uncertain. This CDR3 is built from 14 residues. The germline V gene has CDR1 GTSNPN and CDR2 SVGIG (reference sequence). The V end was cut by 0 bases, the J end by 0 bases, with 6 bases between. Written as DNA, the CDR3 is TGTGCCTGGAGTGTAACCAGCTCTGGAAACACCATATATTTT. Translation: CAWSVTSSGNTIYF.